These 23 T cell receptor beta chains were all obtained from the same sample, sequenced in a study of circulating and synovial CD4+ cells in juvenile arthritis. Only in-frame clones appear in the TCRdb table, and some are missing; sequencing was by immunoSEQ multiplex PCR. The sample carries some 3,400 clones, roughly 76% recorded once. The sequenced sample was CD4+ T cells from synovial fluid. Receptors originate from a human donor with juvenile idiopathic arthritis.

This clone was counted between two and nine times. The J gene is TRBJ1-2, the V gene TRBV29-1; D unclear. The length of the CDR3 is 11 residues. Germline lookup yields CDR1 SQVTM and CDR2 ANQGSEA. V shed 6 bases and J shed 9 bases, with 14 bases lying between them. Here the CDR3 reads CSVGESGSYTF. CDR3 nucleotides: TGCAGCGTCGGGGAATCCGGCAGCTACACCTTC. Together with reference TRBV29-1 and TRBJ1-2, the CDR3 gives the full variable domain: SAVISQKPSRDICQRGTSLTIQCQVDSQVTMMFWYRQQPGQSLTLIATANQGSEATYESGFVIDKFPISRPNLTFSTLTVSNMSPEDSSIYLCSVGESGSYTFGSGTRLTVV.

The chain joins TRBV7-3 to TRBJ1-5; possible D gene TRBD1, 5 bases. The CDR3 extends over 15 amino acids. Germline-derived CDR1 and CDR2 are SGHTA and FQGTGA. V was shortened by 8 bases and J by 0 bases, with 14 bases between the two germline ends. Here the CDR3 reads CASLPQGGSNQPQHF. Here the CDR3 DNA reads TGTGCCAGCCTACCTCAGGGAGGTAGCAATCAGCCCCAGCATTTT.

The chain couples TRBV4-3 to TRBJ2-2, with D maybe TRBD1 (7 bases). V was clipped by 3 bases and J by 1 base, with 12 bases between them. Germline-derived CDR1 and CDR2 are LGHNA and YSLEER. CDR3 size: 16 residues. The CDR3 reads CASSQEGQLNTGELFF. For the CDR3, the DNA is TGCGCCAGCAGCCAGGAGGGACAGTTGAACACCGGGGAGCTGTTTTTT.

The chain has TRBV5-4 and TRBJ2-7; 7 bases align to TRBD2. CDR1 is SGHNT and CDR2 is YYREEE in the germline V gene (reference sequence). The CDR3 sequence is 15 residues long. With 4 bases clipped from V and 4 bases from J, the junction kept 11 bases outside the gene matches. The DNA of the CDR3 is TGTGCCAGCAGCCAACGCGGACTAGGGATTTACGAGCAGTACTTC. Translating it yields CASSQRGLGIYEQYF. Supplemented by reference TRBV5-4 and TRBJ2-7, the full variable domain reads ETGVTQSPTHLIKTRGQQVTLRCSSQSGHNTVSWYQQALGQGPQFIFQYYREEENGRGNFPPRFSGLQFPNYSSELNVNALELDDSALYLCASSQRGLGIYEQYFGPGTRLTVT.

V usage is TRBV7-9 and J usage is TRBJ1-4, with TRBD1 matching over 9 bases. CDR3 length equals 16 residues. Trimming at V came to 5 bases and at J to 3 bases, leaving 7 bases not matched to a gene. Germline V gene lookup returns CDR1 SEHNR and CDR2 FQNEAQ (reference sequence). CDR3 nucleotide sequence: TGTGCCAGCAGCCCGGGACAGGGAACTGCTAATGAAAAACTGTTTTTT. Protein product: CASSPGQGTANEKLFF.

The gene calls are TRBV11-3 and TRBJ2-5, with 10 bases fitting TRBD2. In germline, CDR1 is SGHNT, CDR2 YENEEA. This CDR3 region has 16 residues. The ends lost 5 bases at V and 2 bases at J; junction bases unmatched: 8. The CDR3 nucleotides are TGTGCCAGCAGCACGAGCGGGAGGGCCGGACAAGAGACCCAGTACTTC. Protein: CASSTSGRAGQETQYF.

The CDR3 region is CASSATGAGLAKNIQYF. The CDR3 coding sequence is TGTGCCAGCAGCGCGACAGGGGCCGGACTAGCCAAAAACATTCAGTACTTC. The rearrangement uses TRBV9 and TRBJ2-4; 8 bases are shared with TRBD1. The CDR3 consists of 17 residues. With 3 bases clipped from V and 0 bases from J, the junction kept 8 bases outside the gene matches. Germline V gives CDR1 SGDLS, CDR2 YYNGEE.

This chain joins TRBV9 and TRBJ2-3; D may be TRBD1 (5 bases). Per the germline V gene, CDR1 is SGDLS and CDR2 is YYNGEE. V lost 0 bases and J 2 bases, leaving 10 bases between the germline ends. There are 15 residues in the CDR3. DNA of the CDR3: TGTGCCAGCAGCGTAGAAGGCAGGGCCACAGATACGCAGTATTTT. Amino acids: CASSVEGRATDTQYF.

This chain uses TRBV7-9 with TRBJ2-3, with 9 bases matching TRBD2. CDR1 and CDR2 (germline): SEHNR, FQNEAQ (reference sequence). With V trimmed by 6 bases and J by 5 bases, 9 bases remained unmatched. This CDR3 has 15 amino acids. CDR3 bases: TGTGCCAGCAGACCTGTAGCGGGGGATAAAGATACGCAGTATTTT. Translating gives CASRPVAGDKDTQYF.

This rearrangement joins TRBV5-1 to TRBJ2-3, with TRBD2 matching over 13 bases. V trimming: 0 bases; J trimming: 6 bases; junction bases outside the gene matches: 4. The CDR3 spans 16 residues. The V gene's germline CDR1 is SGHRS and CDR2 YFSETQ. Here the CDR3 reads CASSLGTSGGVDTQYF. CDR3 DNA sequence: TGCGCCAGCAGCTTGGGGACTAGCGGGGGCGTGGATACGCAGTATTTT.

This chain links TRBV28 with TRBJ2-1, with D tentatively TRBD2 (6 bases). With 2 bases removed from V and 7 bases from J, the gap between germline ends came to 18 bases. This CDR3 spans 16 amino acids. Germline CDR1 is MDHEN and CDR2 is SYDVKM. The CDR3: CASSLSLASPRNEQFF. The CDR3 DNA reads TGTGCCAGCAGTTTAAGCCTAGCGTCCCCGCGAAATGAGCAGTTCTTC. Looking up the rest from reference TRBV28 and TRBJ2-1 gives the full variable domain: DVKVTQSSRYLVKRTGEKVFLECVQDMDHENMFWYRQDPGLGLRLIYFSYDVKMKEKGDIPEGYSVSREKKERFSLILESASTNQTSMYLCASSLSLASPRNEQFFGPGTRLTVL.

This clone was seen just once. The rearrangement joins TRBV7-2 to TRBJ2-1, with D possibly being TRBD2 (6 bases). Germline V lookup: CDR1 SGHTA, CDR2 FQGNSA. Trimming stripped 4 bases from V and 3 bases from J, with 13 bases between. This CDR3 spans 15 amino acids. CDR3 residues: CASSSRLDYYNEQFF. The CDR3 DNA follows: TGTGCCAGCAGCTCCCGACTAGATTACTACAATGAGCAGTTCTTC.

J is TRBJ1-2 and V is TRBV11-2; D gene uncertain. The CDR3 is made up of 14 amino acids. V was pared by 0 bases and J by 7 bases, with 12 bases between. In germline, CDR1 is SGHAT, CDR2 FQNNGV. CDR3 sequence: CASSLDPGMRGYTF. CDR3 DNA sequence: TGTGCCAGCAGCTTAGATCCGGGAATGCGTGGCTACACCTTC.

V usage is TRBV19 and J usage is TRBJ1-2; unclear D gene. Germline V CDR1 and CDR2: LNHDA, SQIVND (reference sequence). The CDR3 length is 15 residues. The ends were cut back, 5 bases at V and 0 bases at J, with 13 bases in the middle. In DNA form, the CDR3 reads TGTGCCAGTAGTCCCGGGGTTGGAGCTAACTATGGCTACACCTTC. Protein sequence: CASSPGVGANYGYTF.

This chain connects TRBV9 to TRBJ1-2, with D hard to call. The length of the CDR3 is 14 residues. V dropped 5 bases and J dropped 8 bases, with 19 bases sitting between them. Looked up from germline, CDR1 is SGDLS and CDR2 is YYNGEE. The CDR3 DNA is TGTGCCAGCAGGGGCGTTACACCTAAAAACGGCTACACCTTC. It yields the protein CASRGVTPKNGYTF.

The chain is built from TRBV11-2 and TRBJ2-3, with 12 bases fitting TRBD2. The CDR3 loop spans 17 amino acids. The trim removed 2 bases at V and 5 bases at J, leaving 8 bases unmatched. Germline values: CDR1 SGHAT, CDR2 FQNNGV. The CDR3 coding sequence is TGTGCCAGCAGCTTAATCTCTAGCGGGGGGGCCGGAGATACGCAGTATTTT. Its protein is CASSLISSGGAGDTQYF.

This clone was observed a few times. The chain joins TRBV6-5 to TRBJ2-1; no reliable D call. The CDR3 loop spans 14 amino acids. Looked up from germline, CDR1 is MNHEY and CDR2 is SVGAGI. The V end lost 2 bases, the J end lost 5 bases, and 10 bases lay between the germline ends. The CDR3 bases are TGTGCCAGCAGTTACGGGTTAGCAAACAATGAGCAGTTCTTC. Translation gives CASSYGLANNEQFF.

This rearrangement joins TRBV7-9 to TRBJ2-5; D is perhaps TRBD2 (6 bases). The germline V gene has CDR1 SEHNR and CDR2 FQNEAQ (reference sequence). The CDR3 has 13 amino acids. With 1 base removed from V and 3 bases from J, the gap between germline ends came to 6 bases. CDR3 in amino acids: CASSLGGEETQYF. CDR3 bases: TGTGCCAGCAGCTTAGGGGGGGAAGAGACCCAGTACTTC.

The table lists this clone with a few counts. The chain has TRBV11-2 and TRBJ1-4; the D gene is possibly TRBD1 (5 bases). This CDR3 contains 15 residues. Germline V gene lookup returns CDR1 SGHAT and CDR2 FQNNGV. Trimming shortened V by 3 bases and J by 0 bases, and 8 bases separated the two germline ends. The chain's CDR3 is CASSFQGATNEKLFF. CDR3 nucleotides: TGTGCCAGCAGCTTCCAGGGCGCAACTAATGAAAAACTGTTTTTT.

A few counts support this clone. The CDR3 DNA follows: TGTGCCAGCAGCCCGGGACAGGGCTCTGAAGCTTTCTTT. It is translated as CASSPGQGSEAFF. The chain recombines TRBV7-3 with TRBJ1-1; 9 positions match TRBD1. The CDR3 has 13 residues. V dropped 5 bases and J dropped 6; count of bases not matched to a gene: 4. Germline assignment: CDR1 SGHTA and CDR2 FQGTGA.

In its sample, this clone was seen a few times. V gene TRBV4-1 combines with J gene TRBJ2-5; TRBD2 matches at 16 bases. This CDR3 comprises 19 residues. J gave up 4 bases and V 5 bases, and 13 bases lay outside the gene matches. Germline V gene data show CDR1 as MGHRA and CDR2 as YSYEKL. CDR3 residues: CASSTPGLAGGPGRETQYF. The DNA of the CDR3 is TGCGCCAGCAGCACACCGGGACTAGCGGGAGGGCCAGGGCGAGAGACCCAGTACTTC.

CDR3 sequence reads: CASSTQGARAEKLFF. The CDR3 nucleotides are TGTGCCAGCAGTACTCAGGGGGCCCGGGCTGAAAAACTGTTTTTT. J is TRBJ1-4 and V is TRBV25-1; 8 bases match TRBD1. CDR3 length equals 15 residues. CDR1 MGHDK and CDR2 SYGVNS come from the germline V gene. J lost 7 bases, V lost 5 bases, and 9 bases had no gene match.

This clone was detected only a few times. The chain employs TRBV19 and TRBJ1-2, with TRBD1 matching 11 bases. The CDR3 is made up of 14 amino acids. CDR1 is LNHDA, CDR2 SQIVND, per germline (reference sequence). Trimming took 9 bases from V and 3 from J; bases not matched to a gene: 6. Here the CDR3 reads CASRTGGADYGYTF. The CDR3 DNA sequence: TGTGCCAGCAGGACAGGGGGCGCGGACTATGGCTACACCTTC.